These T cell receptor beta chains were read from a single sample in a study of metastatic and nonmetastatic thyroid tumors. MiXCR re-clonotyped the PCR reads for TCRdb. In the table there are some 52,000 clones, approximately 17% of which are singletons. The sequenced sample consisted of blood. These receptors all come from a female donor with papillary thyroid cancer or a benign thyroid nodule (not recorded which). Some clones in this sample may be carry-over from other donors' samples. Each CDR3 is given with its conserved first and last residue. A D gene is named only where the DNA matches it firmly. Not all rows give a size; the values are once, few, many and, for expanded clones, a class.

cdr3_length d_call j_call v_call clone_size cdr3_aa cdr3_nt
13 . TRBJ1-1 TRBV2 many CASASGFEAEAFF TGTGCCAGCGCGAGTGGGTTTGAGGCTGAAGCTTTCTTT
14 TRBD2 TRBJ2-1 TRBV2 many CASRASGSLGEQFF TGTGCCAGCAGGGCTAGCGGGAGTCTTGGTGAGCAGTTCTTC
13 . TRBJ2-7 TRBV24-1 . CATIRGAIVEQYF TGCGCCACCATTAGAGGGGCGATCGTCGAGCAGTACTTC
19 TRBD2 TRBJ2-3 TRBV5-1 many CASSPRLAGGAGGTDTQYF TGCGCCAGCAGTCCTCGACTAGCGGGGGGCGCAGGTGGCACAGATACGCAGTATTTT
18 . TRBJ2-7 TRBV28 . CASSLTVRRETYSYEQYF TGTGCCAGCAGTTTAACGGTCCGACGTGAAACTTACTCCTACGAGCAGTACTTC
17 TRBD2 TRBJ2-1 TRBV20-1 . CSAGYRQLTSGIDEQFF TGCAGTGCCGGCTATCGACAGTTGACTAGCGGTATCGATGAGCAGTTCTTC
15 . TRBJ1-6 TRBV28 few CASTPPVQGFSPLHF TGTGCCAGCACCCCCCCGGTACAGGGCTTTTCACCCCTCCACTTT
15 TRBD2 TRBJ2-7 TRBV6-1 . CASSGTSRDTYEQYF TGTGCCAGCAGTGGGACTAGCCGGGACACCTACGAGCAGTACTTT
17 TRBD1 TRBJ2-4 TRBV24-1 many CATSEAGTGLAKNIQYF TGTGCCACCAGTGAAGCCGGGACAGGGCTAGCCAAAAACATTCAGTACTTC
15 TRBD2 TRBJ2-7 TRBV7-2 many CASSTTSGRSYEQYF TGTGCCAGCAGCACAACTAGCGGCCGCTCCTACGAGCAGTACTTC
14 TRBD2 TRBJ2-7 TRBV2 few CASSAGTIPYEQYF TGTGCCAGCAGTGCCGGGACTATTCCCTACGAGCAGTACTTC
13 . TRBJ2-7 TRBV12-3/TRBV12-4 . CASSSGTDYEQYF TGTGCCAGCAGTAGTGGTACCGACTACGAGCAGTACTTC
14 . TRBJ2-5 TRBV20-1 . CSASGSPSRETQYF TGCAGTGCTAGCGGGAGTCCATCCAGGGAGACCCAGTACTTC
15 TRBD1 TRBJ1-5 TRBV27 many CASSRTGGFNQPQHF TGTGCCAGCAGTCGGACAGGGGGCTTCAATCAGCCCCAGCATTTT
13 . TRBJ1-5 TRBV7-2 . CASSIRGNQQQHF TGTGCCAGCAGCATCAGGGGCAATCAGCAACAGCATTTT
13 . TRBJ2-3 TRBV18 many CASSRTNTDTQYF TGTGCCAGCTCTCGGACGAACACAGATACGCAGTATTTT
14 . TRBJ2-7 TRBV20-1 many CSARVPTGPYEQYF TGCAGTGCTAGAGTTCCTACAGGCCCCTACGAGCAGTACTTC
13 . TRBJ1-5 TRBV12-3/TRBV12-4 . CASSFSSNQPQHF TGTGCCAGCAGTTTTTCTAGCAATCAGCCCCAGCATTTT
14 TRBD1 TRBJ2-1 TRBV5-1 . CTSSLITGDNEQFF TGCACCAGCAGCTTGATTACAGGGGACAATGAGCAGTTCTTC
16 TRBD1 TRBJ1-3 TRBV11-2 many CASSIQQGAPGNTIYF TGTGCCAGCAGCATCCAACAGGGGGCGCCTGGAAACACCATATATTTT
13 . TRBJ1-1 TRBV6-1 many CASRQQGNTEAFF TGTGCCAGCAGACAGCAGGGGAACACTGAAGCTTTCTTT
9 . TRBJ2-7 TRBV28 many CASSPPVYF TGTGCCAGCAGTCCCCCAGTTTACTTC
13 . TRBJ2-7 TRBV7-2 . CASSPAGLREQYF TGTGCCAGCAGCCCGGCGGGGTTAAGGGAGCAGTACTTC
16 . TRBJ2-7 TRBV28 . CASREWEVVRTYEQYF TGTGCCAGCAGGGAGTGGGAAGTAGTGCGAACCTACGAGCAGTACTTC
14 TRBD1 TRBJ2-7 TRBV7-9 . CAGSRGQGAPEQYF TGTGCCGGCAGCCGCGGACAGGGGGCGCCTGAGCAGTACTTC
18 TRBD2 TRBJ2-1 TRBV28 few CASRVVLAGGLGIGEQFF TGTGCCAGCAGGGTGGTACTAGCGGGAGGATTGGGTATCGGTGAGCAGTTCTTC
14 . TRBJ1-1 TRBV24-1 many CATSRSTDGTEAFF TGTGCCACCAGTCGCTCGACGGATGGGACTGAAGCTTTCTTT
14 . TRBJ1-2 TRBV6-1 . CASQVLLGAVGYTF TGTGCCAGTCAAGTCCTGTTGGGGGCAGTAGGCTACACCTTC
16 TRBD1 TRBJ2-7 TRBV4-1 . CASSQGQGASCKERYF TGCGCCAGCAGCCAGGGACAGGGTGCGTCTTGTAAGGAGAGGTACTTC
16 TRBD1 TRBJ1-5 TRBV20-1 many CSARDRVTPSNQPQHF TGCAGTGCTAGGGACAGGGTTACCCCTAGCAATCAGCCCCAGCATTTT
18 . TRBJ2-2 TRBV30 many CAWSAAGRSEWDTGELFF TGTGCCTGGAGCGCAGCAGGGAGGAGTGAATGGGACACCGGGGAGCTGTTTTTT
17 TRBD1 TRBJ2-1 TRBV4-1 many CASSQVPGQGLVNEQFF TGCGCCAGCAGCCAAGTCCCGGGACAGGGATTGGTAAATGAGCAGTTCTTC
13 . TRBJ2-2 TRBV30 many CAWSSGATGELFF TGTGCCTGGAGTTCGGGGGCGACCGGGGAGCTGTTTTTT
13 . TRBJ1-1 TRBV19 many CASSYNMNTEAFF TGTGCCAGTAGTTATAATATGAACACTGAAGCTTTCTTT
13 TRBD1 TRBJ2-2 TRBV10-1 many CASGDREAGELFF TGCGCCAGCGGGGACAGGGAGGCCGGGGAGCTGTTTTTT
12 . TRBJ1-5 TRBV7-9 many CASSPAERPQHF TGTGCCAGCAGCCCAGCCGAGCGGCCCCAGCATTTT
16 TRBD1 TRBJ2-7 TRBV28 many CASSLTRQGVSYEQYF TGTGCCAGCAGTTTGACTAGACAGGGGGTGTCCTACGAGCAGTACTTC
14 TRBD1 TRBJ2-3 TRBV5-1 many CASTPLTGSDTQYF TGCGCCAGCACACCCCTGACAGGGTCAGATACGCAGTATTTT
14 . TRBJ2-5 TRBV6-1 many CASSRTANQETQYF TGTGCCAGCAGCAGGACAGCGAACCAAGAGACCCAGTACTTC
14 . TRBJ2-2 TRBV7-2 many CASSTFVLGRELFF TGTGCCAGCAGCACCTTCGTTCTTGGGAGGGAGCTGTTTTTT
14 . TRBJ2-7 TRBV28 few CDSSFAGSYYEQYF TGTGACAGCAGTTTCGCAGGGAGCTACTACGAGCAGTACTTC
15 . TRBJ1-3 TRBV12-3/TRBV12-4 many CASSSNRDGRNAIYF TGTGCCAGCAGTTCAAATAGGGACGGCCGGAACGCCATATATTTT
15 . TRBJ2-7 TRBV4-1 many CASSQGPGPLYEQYF TGCGCCAGCAGCCAAGGTCCAGGGCCACTCTACGAGCAGTACTTC
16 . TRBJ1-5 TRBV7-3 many CASSLLAGESNQPQHF TGTGCCAGCAGCTTATTGGCAGGGGAAAGCAATCAGCCCCAGCATTTT
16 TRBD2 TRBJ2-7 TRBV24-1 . CATSDGHNRGAYEQYF TGTGCCACCAGTGATGGGCATAACCGGGGGGCCTACGAGCAGTACTTC
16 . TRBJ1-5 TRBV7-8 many CASSSRGEGKNQPQHF TGTGCCAGCAGCTCACGAGGAGAGGGAAAGAATCAGCCCCAGCATTTT
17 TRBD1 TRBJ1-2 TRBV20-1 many CSATQPGQGLSSYGYTF TGCAGTGCTACGCAACCGGGACAGGGACTATCCTCCTATGGCTACACCTTC
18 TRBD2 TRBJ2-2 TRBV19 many CASSPGLRLAGGTGELFF TGTGCCAGTAGCCCGGGATTACGGCTAGCGGGAGGTACCGGGGAGCTGTTTTTT
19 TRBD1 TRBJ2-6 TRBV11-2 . CASSSRYQQGASGDNVLTF TGTGCCAGCAGCTCGCGATACCAACAGGGGGCGTCTGGGGACAACGTCCTGACTTTC
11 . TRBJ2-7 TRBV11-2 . CASSLRDEQYF TGTGCCAGCAGCTTAAGGGACGAGCAGTACTTC
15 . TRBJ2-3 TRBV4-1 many CASALDAGDADTQYF TGCGCCAGCGCTTTAGACGCCGGGGATGCAGATACGCAGTATTTT
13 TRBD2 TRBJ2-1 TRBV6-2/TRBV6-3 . CASLWRGNNEQFF TGTGCCAGCCTTTGGCGGGGGAACAATGAGCAGTTCTTC
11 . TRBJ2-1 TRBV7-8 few CASILVYEQFF TGTGCCAGCATCTTAGTGTATGAGCAGTTCTTC
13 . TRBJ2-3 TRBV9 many CASSVGGPDTQYF TGTGCCAGCAGCGTAGGGGGCCCGGATACGCAGTATTTT
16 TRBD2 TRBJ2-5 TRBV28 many CASSTTGLAGSETQYF TGTGCCAGCAGTACAACTGGACTAGCGGGCAGTGAGACCCAGTACTTC
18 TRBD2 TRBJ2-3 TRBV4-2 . CASSRVTSGSVGTDTQYF TGTGCCAGCAGCCGTGTGACTAGCGGGAGCGTGGGAACAGATACGCAGTATTTT